This passage covers 7 T cell receptor beta chains from one sample sequenced in a study of blood T cell repertoires in COVID-19. The method was immunoSEQ multiplex PCR; TCRdb's version includes in-frame clones alone and lacks a portion of them. The sample yields some 360,000 clones, over 75% seen once. Sequenced material: peripheral blood. The receptor set was obtained from a woman aged 60-75 years with COVID-19, enrolled during active disease.

The rearrangement uses TRBV29-1 and TRBJ1-4; D unclear. This CDR3 spans 13 amino acids. The germline V and J ends were trimmed by 6 bases and 8 bases, with 16 bases remaining between them. CDR1 SQVTM and CDR2 ANQGSEA come from the germline V gene. This CDR3 reads CSVLGPSGEKLFF. The CDR3 nucleotides read TGCAGCGTCTTAGGACCCAGCGGAGAAAAACTGTTTTTT.

The rearrangement uses TRBV11-2 and TRBJ1-4; the D is unclear. There are 14 residues in the CDR3. The V and J ends lost 5 bases and 1 base respectively, with 8 bases between them. Germline CDR1 reads SGHAT; CDR2 reads FQNNGV. CDR3 protein: CASSRGLTNEKLFF. The CDR3 DNA is TGTGCCAGCAGCAGAGGGTTAACTAATGAAAAACTGTTTTTT.

The chain combines TRBV5-1 with TRBJ1-4, with D possibly matching TRBD1 (6 bases). Germline CDR1 and CDR2: SGHRS and YFSETQ. V dropped 4 bases and J dropped 7 bases, with 20 bases sitting between them. CDR3 size: 16 residues. CDR3 nucleotide sequence: TGCGCCAGCAGCCAAGGCCAGGGGACAACCGCTGAAAAACTGTTTTTT. Translated, it gives CASSQGQGTTAEKLFF. The full variable domain, its missing parts supplied by reference TRBV5-1 and TRBJ1-4, is KAGVTQTPRYLIKTRGQQVTLSCSPISGHRSVSWYQQTPGQGLQFLFEYFSETQRNKGNFPGRFSGRQFSNSRSEMNVSTLELGDSALYLCASSQGQGTTAEKLFFGSGTQLSVL.

V is TRBV3-1 (or the pseudogene TRBV3-2) and J is TRBJ1-2; D is uncertain. The CDR3 contains 13 residues. The ends were cut back, 4 bases at V and 8 bases at J, with 14 bases in the middle. Germline V gene sequence: CDR1 LGHDT, CDR2 YNNKEL (reference sequence). CDR3 residues: CASSRPNDGGYTF. DNA of the CDR3: TGTGCCAGCAGCCGCCCCAATGACGGGGGCTACACCTTC.

Turning to this clone: This sample includes further DNA sequences coding for the same CDR3. CDR3 protein: CASSVVGATEAFF. The DNA for the CDR3 is TGTGCCAGCAGCGTAGTGGGGGCCACTGAAGCTTTCTTT. The rearrangement joins TRBV9 to TRBJ1-1; TRBD1 is a possible D gene (6 bases). The V gene lost 0 bases and the J gene lost 4 bases, with 7 bases spanning the gap. This CDR3 is built from 13 residues. Germline-derived CDR1 and CDR2 are SGDLS and YYNGEE. The whole variable domain, remainder taken from reference TRBV9 and TRBJ1-1, is DSGVTQTPKHLITATGQRVTLRCSPRSGDLSVYWYQQSLDQGLQFLIQYYNGEERAKGNILERFSAQQFPDLHSELNLSSLELGDSALYFCASSVVGATEAFFGQGTRLTVV.

This sequence joins TRBV5-1 and TRBJ2-3; weak D call: TRBD1 (6 bases). The CDR3 is 14 residues long. Germline V gene sequence: CDR1 SGHRS, CDR2 YFSETQ. The germline V and J ends were trimmed by 0 bases and 3 bases, with 8 bases remaining between them. CDR3 amino acids: CASSLGTETDTQYF. For the CDR3, the DNA is TGCGCCAGCAGCTTGGGGACAGAGACAGATACGCAGTATTTT. The full variable domain, rest sourced from reference TRBV5-1 and TRBJ2-3, is KAGVTQTPRYLIKTRGQQVTLSCSPISGHRSVSWYQQTPGQGLQFLFEYFSETQRNKGNFPGRFSGRQFSNSRSEMNVSTLELGDSALYLCASSLGTETDTQYFGPGTRLTVL.

The V and J genes are TRBV6-5 and TRBJ2-7; the D gene is possibly TRBD1 (6 bases). V was pared by 7 bases and J by 3 bases, with 19 bases between. In germline, CDR1 is MNHEY, CDR2 SVGAGI. The CDR3 runs to 15 residues. The CDR3 DNA reads as TGTGCCAGCAAGGGGGAAGAGCTTGGGAACTACGAGCAGTACTTC. Translation gives CASKGEELGNYEQYF.